The 21 T cell receptor beta chains in this list originate from one sample, sequenced in a study of T cell responses to AZD1222 COVID-19 vaccine. Here immunoSEQ multiplex PCR was the method, and the copy in TCRdb shows in-frame clones only, minus some. The repertoire has about 140,000 clones, approximately 88% of them found once; the top ten carry 2.9%. Source: peripheral blood, taken on day 0 of AZD1222 vaccination. The origin of the receptors is an adult in good health.

The chain combines TRBV6-2 or TRBV6-3 with TRBJ1-1, with D maybe TRBD1 (6 bases). Germline loops: CDR1 MNHEY, CDR2 SVGEGT. CDR3 length: 13 residues. Deletions cut 2 bases from V and 11 bases from J, with 15 bases between. CDR3 region: CASSYDGQGPAFF. DNA for the CDR3: TGTGCCAGCAGTTACGATGGCCAGGGGCCGGCTTTCTTT.

A single count supports this clone. This sequence joins TRBV6-2 or TRBV6-3 and TRBJ1-5; 8 positions match TRBD1. CDR3 length equals 20 residues. The ends lost 6 bases at V and 0 bases at J; junction bases unmatched: 19. CDR1 and CDR2 (germline): MNHEY, SVGEGT. CDR3 sequence (DNA): TGTGCCAGCAGCCCAAGAATTAGGACAGGGTGGGGCAATAGCAATCAGCCCCAGCATTTT. Translated: CASSPRIRTGWGNSNQPQHF.

The CDR3 bases are TGTGCCAGCAGCCCGGGACTCCTGGATACGCAGTATTTT. Its protein is CASSPGLLDTQYF. The chain is built from TRBV7-3 and TRBJ2-3; D possibly corresponds to TRBD2 (6 bases). V lost 5 bases and J lost 6, with 12 bases in between. The CDR3 contains 13 residues. The germline gives CDR1 SGHTA, CDR2 FQGTGA.

The chain links TRBV28 to TRBJ2-7; D is unresolved. The V end lost 2 bases, the J end lost 3 bases, and 5 bases lay between the germline ends. CDR1 and CDR2 (germline): MDHEN, SYDVKM. CDR3 length: 12 residues. This chain's CDR3 is CASSLQNYEQYF. CDR3 bases: TGTGCCAGCAGTTTACAGAACTACGAGCAGTACTTC.

This clone has a single count. This sequence joins TRBV7-2 and TRBJ1-4; D unclear. Germline V gene data show CDR1 as SGHTA and CDR2 as FQGNSA. This CDR3 has 18 amino acids. The ends were cut back, 3 bases at V and 6 bases at J, with 23 bases in the middle. CDR3 nucleotide sequence: TGTGCCAGCAGCTTTGGGTCCGGGAAAGGGTGGAAGTATGAAAAACTGTTTTTT. Amino acid sequence: CASSFGSGKGWKYEKLFF.

The chain uses TRBV7-2 and TRBJ2-5; D gene unclear. The CDR3 is 12 amino acids. Between the trimmed V and J ends, which lost 0 bases and 9 bases, there was a span of 8 bases. The germline gives CDR1 SGHTA, CDR2 FQGNSA. The CDR3 spells CASSLAIWAQYF. CDR3 bases: TGTGCCAGCAGCTTAGCGATTTGGGCCCAGTACTTC.

The gene calls are TRBV30 and TRBJ2-2; TRBD2 agrees at 8 bases. The CDR3 contains 14 residues. From germline, CDR1 is GTSNPN and CDR2 SVGIG (reference sequence). With V trimmed by 1 base and J by 5 bases, 3 bases remained unmatched. CDR3 DNA: TGTGCCTGGAGTGGTCAGCGGGGGACCGGGGAGCTGTTTTTT. The encoded protein is CAWSGQRGTGELFF. The variable domain in full, with the rest retrieved from reference TRBV30 and TRBJ2-2, is SQTIHQWPATLVQPVGSPLSLECTVEGTSNPNLYWYRQAAGRGLQLLFYSVGIGQISSEVPQNLSASRPQDRQFILSSKKLLLSDSGFYLCAWSGQRGTGELFFGEGSRLTVL.

The chain combines TRBV9 with TRBJ2-1; 9 bases match TRBD1. V lost 0 bases and J lost 3; bases outside the gene matches: 4. The CDR3 sequence is 16 residues long. CDR1 and CDR2 (germline): SGDLS, YYNGEE. The CDR3 protein is CASSVGGTGYYNEQFF. The CDR3 DNA is TGTGCCAGCAGCGTAGGTGGGACAGGGTACTACAATGAGCAGTTCTTC.

The gene calls are TRBV21-1 and TRBJ2-3; TRBD1, the table's D call, lacks a check against the DNA. TRBV21-1 has pseudogene status. This CDR3 has 16 amino acids. The DNA for the CDR3 is TGTGCCAGCAGCAAAGTTCGGGACAGGGGTACAGATACGCAGTATTTT. This sequence encodes CASSKVRDRGTDTQYF.

Judged by abundance, this clone is medium-sized (0.01 to 0.1%). This rearrangement joins TRBV28 to TRBJ1-5; D gene uncertain. This CDR3 has 12 amino acids. The V end lost 5 bases, the J end lost 7 bases, and 9 bases lay between the germline ends. Germline loops: CDR1 MDHEN, CDR2 SYDVKM. CDR3 bases: TGTGCCAGCAGTCCAAGGTACCAGCCCCAGCATTTT. Its translation is CASSPRYQPQHF.

The rearrangement joins TRBV6-2 or TRBV6-3 to TRBJ1-2; no definite D call. V lost 3 bases to trimming and J lost 4 bases, with 9 bases between them. The CDR3 extends over 13 amino acids. Germline CDR1 reads MNHEY; CDR2 reads SVGEGT. The CDR3 region is CASSYIRVYGYTF. CDR3 DNA: TGTGCCAGCAGTTATATCCGGGTCTATGGCTACACCTTC.

Only a few counts were recorded for this clone. The chain recombines TRBV28 with TRBJ1-2; the match to TRBD1 covers 11 bases. V trimming: 2 bases; J trimming: 4 bases; junction bases outside the gene matches: 0. This CDR3 region has 14 residues. Germline lookup yields CDR1 MDHEN and CDR2 SYDVKM. In nucleotides, the CDR3 is TGTGCCAGCAGTTTAGGGACAGGGGGCTATGGCTACACCTTC. Translating it yields CASSLGTGGYGYTF.

V gene TRBV7-9 combines with J gene TRBJ2-4, with D possibly called TRBD1 or TRBD2 (5 bases each). Per the germline V gene, CDR1 is SEHNR and CDR2 is FQNEAQ (reference sequence). CDR3 size: 16 residues. V was shortened by 7 bases and J by 0 bases, with 16 bases between the two germline ends. CDR3 nucleotides: TGTGCCAGCAATCTGGGGCAGGGACCAGCCAAAAACATTCAGTACTTC. Protein: CASNLGQGPAKNIQYF.

The rearrangement links TRBV7-9 to TRBJ2-1; 11 nucleotides align to TRBD2. CDR3 length: 17 amino acids. With 4 bases clipped from V and 4 bases from J, the junction kept 9 bases outside the gene matches. Germline-derived CDR1 and CDR2 are SEHNR and FQNEAQ (reference sequence). The CDR3 nucleotides are TGTGCCAGCAGCTCCACTAGCGGGAGAGAGGTTTACAATGAGCAGTTCTTC. This gives the protein CASSSTSGREVYNEQFF.

This sequence joins TRBV7-2 and TRBJ1-3; D gene ambiguous. Germline lookup yields CDR1 SGHTA and CDR2 FQGNSA. The CDR3 covers 14 residues. V was trimmed by 4 bases and J by 1 base, leaving 8 bases between them. Here the CDR3 DNA reads TGTGCCAGCAGCTCCCGGCCTTCTGGAAACACCATATATTTT. Amino acids: CASSSRPSGNTIYF.

This CDR3 is CASASSGGHYEQYF. In DNA form, the CDR3 reads TGTGCCAGCGCCTCTAGCGGGGGGCACTACGAGCAGTACTTC. The J gene is TRBJ2-7, the V gene TRBV27; 11 nucleotides line up with TRBD2. With 8 bases clipped from V and 3 bases from J, the junction kept 6 bases outside the gene matches. From germline, CDR1 is MNHEY and CDR2 SMNVEV (reference sequence). The CDR3 spans 14 residues.

This chain connects TRBV5-6 to TRBJ2-3; D remains unclear. This CDR3 region has 13 residues. Germline V gives CDR1 SGHDT, CDR2 YYEEEE. Deletions cut 4 bases from V and 7 bases from J, with 13 bases between. The chain's CDR3 is CASSLDVGNTQYF. The CDR3, as DNA: TGTGCCAGCAGCCTAGATGTTGGGAATACGCAGTATTTT.

The rearrangement uses TRBV12-3 or TRBV12-4 and TRBJ1-6; D perhaps matches TRBD1 (5 bases). CDR3 size: 12 residues. Trimming cost V 3 bases and J 9 bases, with 6 bases left between them. CDR3 residues: CASSLGGSPLHF. The CDR3 region has the DNA TGTGCCAGCAGTTTGGGGGGTTCACCCCTCCACTTT.

V is TRBV7-6 and J is TRBJ2-1; a weak D match, TRBD1 (5 bases). This CDR3 spans 15 amino acids. Trimming shortened V by 6 bases and J by 8 bases, and 20 bases separated the two germline ends. Germline CDR1 is SGHVS and CDR2 is FNYEAQ. For the CDR3, the DNA is TGTGCCAGCAGGCCCACAGGTCTCCGCGGCGATGAGCAGTTCTTC. The encoded protein is CASRPTGLRGDEQFF.

The rearrangement links TRBV7-2 to TRBJ2-3; TRBD2 aligns across 12 bases. The germline V gene encodes CDR1 SGHTA and CDR2 FQGNSA. The CDR3 loop spans 19 amino acids. Trimming cost V 4 bases and J 2 bases; bases outside gene matches: 13. The CDR3: CASSSIFRLAGDSTDTQYF. CDR3 bases: TGTGCCAGCAGCTCCATATTCAGACTAGCGGGGGATTCCACAGATACGCAGTATTTT.

V usage is TRBV6-5 and J usage is TRBJ1-4, with 8 bases aligning to TRBD1. Trimming removed 4 bases from V and 8 bases from J; junction bases left unmatched: 12. The CDR3 consists of 16 residues. Germline lookup yields CDR1 MNHEY and CDR2 SVGAGI. The CDR3 reads CASSSSIRQGWEKLFF. CDR3 DNA sequence: TGTGCCAGCAGTTCCTCCATCCGACAGGGGTGGGAAAAACTGTTTTTT.